This is a list of T cell receptor beta chains from one sample in a study of radiotherapy plus CTLA-4 blockade in lung cancer. The repertoire was sequenced with immunoSEQ multiplex PCR; TCRdb's copy has only in-frame clones and lacks some. The sample lists approximately 49,000 clones, roughly 81% occurring once. Sample: peripheral blood, taken from a patient treated with radiotherapy plus ipilimumab. The receptors shown here come from a human donor with non-small cell lung cancer whose response to radiotherapy plus ipilimumab could not be evaluated. The CDR3 runs from the conserved cysteine through the conserved F or W. The D gene is left open where the match is weak. Clone size appears in some rows only: once, few, many, or a class for an expanded clone.

v_call,j_call,d_call,clone_size,cdr3_aa,cdr3_nt
TRBV28,TRBJ2-7,.,.,CASRDKTYEQYF,TGTGCCAGCCGGGACAAGACCTACGAGCAGTACTTC
TRBV28,TRBJ1-2,.,.,CASSLWGGTRGYTF,TGTGCCAGCAGTTTGTGGGGGGGAACGCGCGGCTACACCTTC
TRBV28,TRBJ1-2,TRBD1,.,CASSPSTGVGRGYTF,TGTGCCAGCAGCCCCTCGACAGGGGTTGGTAGGGGCTACACCTTC
TRBV9,TRBJ2-2,TRBD2,.,CASSVATSEYTGELFF,TGTGCCAGCAGCGTAGCAACTAGCGAGTACACCGGGGAGCTGTTTTTT
TRBV7-2,TRBJ2-7,TRBD2,.,CASSQLASGRYEQYF,TGTGCCAGCAGCCAGCTGGCTAGCGGGAGATACGAGCAGTACTTC
TRBV28,TRBJ2-4,.,.,CASSQQTGKAKNIQYF,TGTGCCAGCAGTCAACAAACAGGAAAGGCCAAAAACATTCAGTACTTC
TRBV19,TRBJ2-2,.,.,CASSIGQPTNTGELFF,TGTGCCAGTAGTATAGGACAGCCAACGAACACCGGGGAGCTGTTTTTT
TRBV7-2,TRBJ2-1,TRBD2,.,CASSTSGVMYNEQFF,TGTGCCAGCAGCACCAGCGGGGTAATGTACAATGAGCAGTTCTTC
TRBV7-6,TRBJ2-7,.,.,CASSLAGGTYEQYF,TGTGCCAGCAGCTTAGCGGGCGGGACCTACGAGCAGTACTTC
TRBV27,TRBJ2-3,.,.,CASSLAGGPRDTQYF,TGTGCCAGCAGTTTAGCAGGGGGGCCCCGGGATACGCAGTATTTT
TRBV2,TRBJ1-5,.,.,CASSEGQPLIWPQHF,TGTGCCAGCAGTGAAGGACAGCCCCTTATTTGGCCCCAGCATTTT
TRBV6-4,TRBJ2-7,.,.,CASSDPSSYEQYF,TGTGCCAGCAGTGACCCCTCTTCCTACGAGCAGTACTTC
TRBV12-5,TRBJ2-3,.,.,CASGLYEDTQYF,TGTGCTAGTGGTTTGTACGAGGATACGCAGTATTTT
TRBV28,TRBJ2-3,TRBD2,.,CASSLIQRDDTDTQYF,TGTGCCAGCAGTTTAATCCAGCGGGATGACACAGATACGCAGTATTTT
TRBV7-9,TRBJ2-3,.,.,CASSSPGLSHEDTQYF,TGTGCCAGCAGCTCCCCGGGACTCTCTCACGAGGATACGCAGTATTTT
TRBV11-2,TRBJ2-1,TRBD2,.,CASSTSPGLDEQFF,TGTGCCAGCAGCACAAGCCCCGGACTAGATGAGCAGTTCTTC
TRBV28,TRBJ2-1,TRBD1,.,CASSLSTGDNEQFF,TGTGCCAGCAGTTTATCTACAGGGGACAATGAGCAGTTCTTC
TRBV7-2,TRBJ2-3,.,.,CASRGRTDTQYF,TGTGCCAGCCGCGGCCGCACAGATACGCAGTATTTT
TRBV7-2,TRBJ2-1,TRBD1,.,CASSSGTGLYNEQFF,TGTGCCAGCAGCTCCGGGACAGGGCTATACAATGAGCAGTTCTTC
TRBV28,TRBJ2-5,TRBD1,.,CASSYRGRRRVETQYF,TGTGCCAGCAGTTACAGGGGGCGGAGGAGGGTAGAGACCCAGTACTTC
TRBV28,TRBJ1-1,.,.,CATSGQREAFF,TGTGCCACGAGCGGTCAGCGAGAAGCTTTCTTT
TRBV7-2,TRBJ2-7,.,.,CASSYEQGYEQYF,TGTGCCAGCAGCTATGAACAGGGCTACGAGCAGTACTTC
TRBV28,TRBJ1-1,TRBD1,.,CASSSSGGQGSSRTEAFF,TGTGCCAGCAGTTCCTCGGGGGGACAGGGGTCTTCACGGACTGAAGCTTTCTTT
TRBV6-5,TRBJ1-5,.,.,CASRPGAFGQPQHF,TGTGCCAGCAGACCAGGGGCCTTCGGTCAGCCCCAGCATTTT
TRBV27,TRBJ2-7,.,.,CASSFNQGGDEQYF,TGTGCCAGCAGTTTTAATCAGGGGGGAGACGAGCAGTACTTC
TRBV28,TRBJ1-2,.,.,CASSPRAQGLGGYTF,TGTGCCAGCAGTCCGAGAGCGCAGGGATTAGGGGGCTACACCTTC
TRBV7-2,TRBJ2-7,.,few,CASSFGGPTYEQYF,TGTGCCAGCAGCTTCGGCGGGCCCACCTACGAGCAGTACTTC
TRBV2,TRBJ2-1,.,.,CASIERPYNEQFF,TGTGCCAGCATCGAGCGACCCTACAATGAGCAGTTCTTC
TRBV7-6,TRBJ2-1,TRBD1,.,CASSSGQGDGQFF,TGTGCCAGCAGCTCGGGACAGGGGGACGGGCAGTTCTTC
TRBV9,TRBJ1-1,.,.,CASSANDLNTEAFF,TGTGCCAGCAGCGCGAACGACTTGAACACTGAAGCTTTCTTT
TRBV5-1,TRBJ2-7,TRBD2,.,CASSTGTSGRNEQYF,TGCGCCAGCAGCACCGGGACTAGCGGGAGGAACGAGCAGTACTTC
TRBV6-5,TRBJ1-2,TRBD1,.,CASSDFRGQGGYTF,TGTGCCAGCAGCGATTTCAGGGGGCAGGGTGGCTACACCTTC
TRBV18,TRBJ2-1,TRBD2,.,CASSPTSGRATSSYNEQFF,TGTGCCAGCTCCCCCACTAGCGGGAGGGCGACGAGCTCCTACAATGAGCAGTTCTTC
TRBV28,TRBJ2-7,TRBD1,.,CASSMSGTGGIEQYF,TGTGCCAGCAGTATGTCCGGGACAGGGGGTATCGAGCAGTACTTC
TRBV4-3,TRBJ2-7,.,.,CASSRNRNPQPYEQYF,TGCGCCAGCAGCCGGAACAGAAACCCTCAACCTTACGAGCAGTACTTC
TRBV4-3,TRBJ2-3,.,few,CASSQEGFGGDTQYF,TGCGCCAGCAGCCAAGAAGGATTCGGGGGAGATACGCAGTATTTT